A selection of T cell receptor beta chains follows, all from one sample in a study of OX40 agonist ivuxolimab in advanced cancers. TCRdb's copy holds only in-frame clones and misses some; the assay was immunoSEQ multiplex PCR. The sample lists some 42,000 clones; around 84% were seen once. This specimen was CD4+ or CD8+ T cells sorted from blood, taken in a trial of the OX40 agonist ivuxolimab. The receptors were gathered from an adult with an advanced solid tumor such as melanoma, head and neck, liver or kidney cancer. CDR3s include the opening cysteine and the closing phenylalanine or tryptophan. A D gene is named only where the DNA matches it firmly. The size of a clone is reported for some rows only, either as once, few or many, or as a class for expanded clones.

>TRBJ1-1|.|TRBV18|.
CASSPGGNTEAFF
TGTGCCAGCTCACCAGGGGGGAACACTGAAGCTTTCTTT
>TRBJ1-2|medium-sized|TRBV25-1|TRBD1
CASSEDFGTGKGYTF
TGTGCCAGCAGTGAAGATTTTGGGACAGGGAAGGGCTACACCTTC
>TRBJ1-1|.|TRBV6-5|TRBD1
CASSRDRGAEAFF
TGTGCCAGCAGCCGGGACAGAGGCGCTGAAGCTTTCTTT
>TRBJ1-2|.|TRBV25-1|TRBD1
CASSVSPAGTGDGYTF
TGTGCCAGCAGTGTATCCCCGGCCGGGACAGGGGACGGCTACACCTTC
>TRBJ1-2|.|TRBV7-6|.
CASSLGYRDGYTF
TGTGCCAGCAGCTTAGGATACAGGGATGGCTACACCTTC
>TRBJ2-1|.|TRBV27|.
CASSVGGSYNEQFF
TGTGCCAGCTCGGTGGGGGGTTCCTACAATGAGCAGTTCTTC
>TRBJ2-2|.|TRBV4-3|.
CASSQGGSRTGELFF
TGCGCCAGCAGCCAAGGGGGATCGAGGACCGGGGAGCTGTTTTTT
>TRBJ1-2|.|TRBV6-6|.
CASSYTGTDPNYGYTF
TGTGCCAGCAGTTACACCGGGACGGACCCTAACTATGGCTACACCTTC
>TRBJ2-7|.|TRBV6-6|.
CASSYSNTYEQYF
TGTGCCAGCAGTTACTCGAACACCTACGAGCAGTACTTC
>TRBJ1-2|.|TRBV4-2|.
CASSQTGTPHGYTF
TGTGCCAGCAGCCAAACCGGGACACCACATGGCTACACCTTC
>TRBJ2-7|.|TRBV28|TRBD1
CASSWAGGSYEQYF
TGTGCCAGCAGTTGGGCAGGGGGCTCCTACGAGCAGTACTTC
>TRBJ1-1|.|TRBV9|TRBD1
CASSPHRGRGEEAFF
TGTGCCAGCAGCCCCCACAGGGGGCGAGGGGAGGAAGCTTTCTTT
>TRBJ1-5|.|TRBV19|TRBD1
CASSIGGTGLNQPQHF
TGTGCCAGTAGTATAGGGGGGACAGGATTGAATCAGCCCCAGCATTTT
>TRBJ2-3|.|TRBV7-7|TRBD1
CASSLDQGAGTDTQYF
TGTGCCAGCAGCTTAGACCAGGGGGCTGGCACAGATACGCAGTATTTT
>TRBJ2-1|.|TRBV11-3|.
CASREGSNEQFF
TGTGCCAGCAGGGAAGGGAGCAATGAGCAGTTCTTC
>TRBJ1-1|few|TRBV9|.
CASSVGGVGNTEAFF
TGTGCCAGCAGCGTGGGAGGGGTTGGGAACACTGAAGCTTTCTTT
>TRBJ2-7|.|TRBV14|.
CASSQVWDPYEQYF
TGTGCCAGCAGCCAAGTTTGGGATCCCTACGAGCAGTACTTC
>TRBJ2-3|.|TRBV28|TRBD1
CASSSTGAHSTDTQYF
TGTGCCAGCAGTTCCACAGGGGCTCATAGCACAGATACGCAGTATTTT
>TRBJ1-3|medium-sized|TRBV28|.
CASSLFNTGTGNTIYF
TGTGCCAGCAGTCTGTTCAATACAGGGACTGGAAACACCATATATTTT
>TRBJ2-1|.|TRBV11-3|.
CASSSPTSSYNEQFF
TGTGCCAGCAGCTCGCCTACCAGCTCCTACAATGAGCAGTTCTTC
>TRBJ2-4|.|TRBV21-1|.
CASSGTERGYNIQYF
TGTGCCAGCAGCGGGACAGAGCGTGGTTATAACATTCAGTACTTC
>TRBJ1-2|.|TRBV30|.
CAWSVLGGLGSNYGYTF
TGTGCCTGGAGTGTACTGGGGGGGCTAGGCTCTAACTATGGCTACACCTTC
>TRBJ2-1|.|TRBV28|.
CATDRSEQFF
TGTGCCACCGACAGGAGTGAGCAGTTCTTC
>TRBJ2-3|.|TRBV4-3|.
CASSQGPGEDTQYF
TGCGCCAGCAGCCAAGGGCCGGGGGAGGATACGCAGTATTTT
>TRBJ2-3|.|TRBV6-5|.
CATHQGKGDTQYF
TGTGCCACTCATCAGGGGAAGGGAGATACGCAGTATTTT
>TRBJ1-6|.|TRBV25-1|.
CASSEGNSPLHF
TGTGCCAGCAGTGAGGGGAATTCACCCCTCCACTTT
>TRBJ2-7|.|TRBV28|.
CASSQRRVHDEQYF
TGTGCCAGCAGTCAAAGACGGGTACATGACGAGCAGTACTTC
>TRBJ2-1|.|TRBV19|.
CASSIDRGSYNEQFF
TGTGCCAGTAGTATAGACAGGGGTTCTTACAATGAGCAGTTCTTC
>TRBJ2-1|.|TRBV6-5|.
CASSYRGGGDEQFF
TGTGCCAGCAGTTACCGGGGCGGTGGTGATGAGCAGTTCTTC
>TRBJ1-2|.|TRBV9|.
CASSVEGAALNYGYTF
TGTGCCAGCAGCGTAGAAGGAGCGGCACTTAACTATGGCTACACCTTC
>TRBJ2-2|.|TRBV28|.
CASSWGPSTGELFF
TGTGCCAGCAGCTGGGGGCCGAGCACCGGGGAGCTGTTTTTT
>TRBJ2-2|once|TRBV9|.
CASSATGELFF
TGTGCCAGCAGCGCAACCGGGGAGCTGTTTTTT
>TRBJ1-6|.|TRBV6-4|.
CASSRDQTNSPLHF
TGTGCCAGCAGTAGGGACCAAACTAATTCACCCCTCCACTTT
>TRBJ2-1|.|TRBV4-1|.
CASSTHFADSYNEQFF
TGCGCCAGCAGCACCCACTTCGCGGATTCCTACAATGAGCAGTTCTTC
>TRBJ2-1|.|TRBV7-9|.
CASSPTADRGSSYNEQFF
TGTGCCAGCAGCCCCACTGCGGACCGGGGGAGCTCCTACAATGAGCAGTTCTTC
>TRBJ2-3|.|TRBV19|TRBD2
CASSMGLAGVTADTQYF
TGTGCCAGTAGTATGGGACTAGCGGGGGTTACCGCAGATACGCAGTATTTT
>TRBJ2-2|.|TRBV18|TRBD1
CASSPGQGAPNTGELFF
TGTGCCAGCTCTCCCGGACAGGGGGCCCCGAACACCGGGGAGCTGTTTTTT
>TRBJ1-1|.|TRBV27|.
CASSFPGVTEAFF
TGTGCCAGCAGTTTCCCCGGGGTGACTGAAGCTTTCTTT
>TRBJ2-5|once|TRBV25-1|TRBD1
CASSWTGRETQYF
TGTGCCAGCAGTTGGACAGGGCGGGAGACCCAGTACTTC
>TRBJ2-7|few|TRBV9|.
CASSVGVTPMGYEQYF
TGTGCCAGCAGCGTAGGGGTGACTCCCATGGGGTACGAGCAGTACTTC
>TRBJ1-5|few|TRBV4-3|.
CASSLERGNNQPQHF
TGCGCCAGCAGCCTGGAAAGGGGGAACAATCAGCCCCAGCATTTT
>TRBJ1-4|.|TRBV11-2|.
CASSPDLPGTNEKLFF
TGTGCCAGCAGCCCGGACCTACCAGGAACTAATGAAAAACTGTTTTTT
>TRBJ2-1|.|TRBV7-6|.
CASSLASGGSEDEQFF
TGTGCCAGCAGCTTAGCGTCGGGGGGCTCCGAGGATGAGCAGTTCTTC
>TRBJ1-4|.|TRBV28|TRBD1
CASSTHRGIQEKLFF
TGTGCCAGCAGTACCCACAGGGGGATACAGGAAAAACTGTTTTTT
>TRBJ2-5|medium-sized|TRBV27|.
CASSQTRGGETQYF
TGTGCCAGCAGCCAGACGAGGGGGGGAGAGACCCAGTACTTC
>TRBJ1-3|.|TRBV6-5|.
CASSYSLGYRNTIYF
TGTGCCAGCAGTTACTCTCTCGGCTATAGAAACACCATATATTTT
>TRBJ2-1|.|TRBV7-8|.
CASSLAEQDPYNEQFF
TGTGCCAGCAGCTTAGCAGAACAGGACCCCTACAATGAGCAGTTCTTC
>TRBJ1-2|.|TRBV15|.
CATSGRGRGGNYGYTF
TGTGCCACCAGCGGCCGCGGGAGGGGGGGGAACTATGGCTACACCTTC
>TRBJ2-2|.|TRBV4-1|.
CASSQEIPGGTGELFF
TGCGCCAGCAGCCAAGAGATTCCGGGTGGCACCGGGGAGCTGTTTTTT
>TRBJ1-2|.|TRBV11-2|.
CASSHDVRGYGYTF
TGTGCCAGCAGCCACGACGTGCGGGGTTACGGCTACACCTTC
>TRBJ1-1|.|TRBV4-1|.
CASSHRGTNTEAFF
TGCGCCAGCAGCCATAGGGGAACGAACACTGAAGCTTTCTTT
>TRBJ1-6|few|TRBV27|TRBD1
CASSPTGGRSPLHF
TGTGCCAGCAGCCCTACAGGGGGTCGTTCACCCCTCCACTTT
>TRBJ2-3|.|TRBV5-6|TRBD2
CASSWGTTSGVTDTQYF
TGTGCCAGCAGCTGGGGGACGACTAGCGGGGTCACAGATACGCAGTATTTT
>TRBJ2-1|.|TRBV6-5|.
CASSGTGLHYEQFF
TGTGCCAGCAGCGGGACCGGACTTCATTATGAGCAGTTCTTC
>TRBJ2-2|.|TRBV28|.
CASSILGYSGELFF
TGTGCCAGCAGTATCCTAGGGTACTCCGGGGAGCTGTTTTTT